This TCR beta chain is drawn from a study of CD8+ T cells in alopecia areata. Study as a whole: Treated patients received severity scores based on the percentage of scalp area affected.

Once RNA had been extracted, it was reverse transcribed into cDNA to act as the sequencing template. Method: immunoSEQ multiplex PCR; TCRdb's copy keeps in-frame clones and lacks some. The data show about 110,000 clones, 56% seen once. The treatment denotes: oral pan-JAK inhibitor, 5-10 mg twice daily. Comment on this clone: Its matching antigen is unknown.

Broader study findings: For patients receiving tofacitinib, scalp clonality and expanded CD8+ clones among the top 100 significantly decreased.

This CDR3 is built from 14 residues. The germline V gene has CDR1 MNHEY and CDR2 SMNVEV (reference sequence). V lost 5 bases to trimming and J lost 0 bases; unmatched junction nucleotides: 3. The receptor comes from a human donor with alopecia areata. This chain connects TRBV27 to TRBJ1-1; TRBD1 matches at 7 bases. The sample in question was CD4+ T cells sorted from blood, obtained at week 24, from a patient treated with tofacitinib. CDR3 sequence: CASSQTGMNTEAFF. The CDR3 nucleotides read TGTGCCAGCAGTCAGACAGGGATGAACACTGAAGCTTTCTTT.